The 2 T cell receptor beta chains given below trace back to one sample, sequenced in a study of cytomegalovirus exposure and HLA in healthy donors. PCR employed 60 Vbeta and 13 Jbeta primers. The method was immunoSEQ multiplex PCR; TCRdb's version includes in-frame clones alone and lacks a portion of them. The sample holds approximately 90,000 clones; under 80% are singletons and the top ten take about 1.4%. Sequencing used PBMCs. The receptor source for this set is a male donor in good health and CMV-seronegative.

The rearrangement joins TRBV7-2 to TRBJ2-1; 16 nucleotides agree with TRBD2. The CDR3 consists of 16 residues. The junction had 3 bases not matched to a gene; V was cut back by 2 bases and J by 8 bases. Germline V gene lookup returns CDR1 SGHTA and CDR2 FQGNSA. CDR3 sequence: CASSLLGLAGGDEQFF. In DNA form, the CDR3 reads TGTGCCAGCAGCTTACTGGGACTAGCGGGAGGGGATGAGCAGTTCTTC.

The rearrangement uses TRBV28 and TRBJ2-4; the D gene is possibly TRBD2 (6 bases). This CDR3 comprises 14 residues. The V gene lost 6 bases and the J gene lost 0 bases, with 9 bases spanning the gap. Germline CDR1 MDHEN, CDR2 SYDVKM. The CDR3: CASRRELAKNIQYF. The CDR3 DNA follows: TGTGCCAGCAGGCGGGAACTAGCCAAAAACATTCAGTACTTC.